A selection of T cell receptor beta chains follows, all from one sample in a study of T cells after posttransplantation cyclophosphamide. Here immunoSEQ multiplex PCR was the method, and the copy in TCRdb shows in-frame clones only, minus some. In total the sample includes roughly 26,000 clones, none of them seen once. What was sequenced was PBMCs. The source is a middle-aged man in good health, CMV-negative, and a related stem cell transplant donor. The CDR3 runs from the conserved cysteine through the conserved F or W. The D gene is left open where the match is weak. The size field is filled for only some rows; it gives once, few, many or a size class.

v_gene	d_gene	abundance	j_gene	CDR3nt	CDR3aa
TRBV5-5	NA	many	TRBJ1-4	TGTGCCAGCAGCTTGGGGTCAGGGGCTGAAAAACTGTTTTTT	CASSLGSGAEKLFF
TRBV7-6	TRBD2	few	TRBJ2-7	TGTGCCAGCAGCTTAGCGCCCGGGACTAGCGGCTCCTACGAGCAGTACTTC	CASSLAPGTSGSYEQYF
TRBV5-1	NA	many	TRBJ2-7	TGCGCCAGCAGCCCCGGACAGGGAGGGGGATACGAGCAGTACTTC	CASSPGQGGGYEQYF
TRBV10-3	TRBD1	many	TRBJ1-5	TGTGCCATCAGGGACGACAGGGTCCGAGGTCAGCCCCAGCATTTT	CAIRDDRVRGQPQHF
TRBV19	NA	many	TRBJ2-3	TGTGCCAGTAGTATTCGGGTGGGGCTGAACACAGATACGCAGTATTTT	CASSIRVGLNTDTQYF
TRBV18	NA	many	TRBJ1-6	TGTGCCAGCTCACCTGAGGTTAGTTCACCCCTCCACTTT	CASSPEVSSPLHF
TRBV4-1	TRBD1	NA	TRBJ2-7	TGCGCCAGCAGCCAAGCTCCGGGACAGGGGGACTACGAGCAGTACTTC	CASSQAPGQGDYEQYF
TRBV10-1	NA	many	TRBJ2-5	TGCGCCAGTTCTAGCGTTTGGGGAGAGACCCAGTACTTC	CASSSVWGETQYF
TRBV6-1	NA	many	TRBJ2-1	TGTGCCAGCAACCCGGGGGGCCTGATCTACAATGAGCAGTTCTTC	CASNPGGLIYNEQFF
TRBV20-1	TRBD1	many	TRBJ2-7	TGCAGTGCTAGAGAGGACAGGGAGCAGTACTTC	CSAREDREQYF
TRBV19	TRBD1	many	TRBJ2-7	TGTGCCAGTAGTAGGTCCGGGACAGGCGCGCACCAGGCAGCTTACGAGCAGCACTTC	CASSRSGTGAHQAAYEQHF
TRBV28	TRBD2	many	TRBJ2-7	TGTGCCAGCAGTTCAGCGGGAGGTGACTCCTACGAGCAGTACTTC	CASSSAGGDSYEQYF
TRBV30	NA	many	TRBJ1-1	TGTGCCTGGAGTGTACGGGGGGACACTGAAGCTTTCTTT	CAWSVRGDTEAFF
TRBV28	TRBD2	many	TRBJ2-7	TGTGCCAGCAGGCCTAGCGGGATAATACTCGAGCAGTACTTC	CASRPSGIILEQYF
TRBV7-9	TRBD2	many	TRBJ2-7	TGTGCCAGCAGCTTAGGGGGGACTAGCGTCGCCTACGAGCAGTACTTC	CASSLGGTSVAYEQYF
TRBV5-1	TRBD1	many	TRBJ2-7	TGCGCCAGCAGCTTCGTCCCCCAGGGGGACTACGAGCAGTACTTC	CASSFVPQGDYEQYF
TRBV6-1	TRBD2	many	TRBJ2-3	TGTGCCAGCATGAGAGGTGATAGCGGGGAAGATACGCAGTATTTT	CASMRGDSGEDTQYF
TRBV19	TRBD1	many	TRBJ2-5	TGTGCCAGTAGGAAAACAGGGGATGAGACCCAGTACTTC	CASRKTGDETQYF
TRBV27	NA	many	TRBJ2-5	TGTGCCAGCAGTTTAAGGGACTCGGAGACCCAGTACTTC	CASSLRDSETQYF
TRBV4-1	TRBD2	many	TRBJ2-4	TGCGCCAGCAGCCAAGCGGGGACTAGCGGGTTCCTAGCCAAAAACATTCAGTACTTC	CASSQAGTSGFLAKNIQYF
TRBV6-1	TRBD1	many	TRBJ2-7	TGTGCCAGCAGTGATCTGACAGGGCCCTCCTACGAGCAGTACTTC	CASSDLTGPSYEQYF
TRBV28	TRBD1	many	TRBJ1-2	TGTGCCAGCAGCTACGGGGACAGGGTCTATGGCTACACCTTC	CASSYGDRVYGYTF
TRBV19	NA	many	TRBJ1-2	TGTGCCAGTAGTAGTCCCTCCCTGTATGGCTACACCTTC	CASSSPSLYGYTF
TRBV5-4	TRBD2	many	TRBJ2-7	TGTGCCAGCAGCTATGACACTAGCGAGCAGCAGTACTTC	CASSYDTSEQQYF
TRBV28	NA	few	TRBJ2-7	TGTGCCAGCAGTTTGAGCACCTACGAGCAGTACTTC	CASSLSTYEQYF
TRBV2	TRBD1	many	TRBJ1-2	TGTGCCAGCAGGGTTGACAGGGGAGGGCCGAACTATGGCTACACCTTC	CASRVDRGGPNYGYTF
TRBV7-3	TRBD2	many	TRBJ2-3	TGTGCCAGCAGCAGCCATGGACTAGCGGCCACAGATACGCAGTATTTT	CASSSHGLAATDTQYF
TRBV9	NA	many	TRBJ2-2	TGTGCCAGCAGCGTAGTGGACGGGAGAAACACCGGGGAGCTGTTTTTT	CASSVVDGRNTGELFF
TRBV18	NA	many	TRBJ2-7	TGTGCCAGCTCCGACGGAGCCACCTACGAGCAGTACTTC	CASSDGATYEQYF
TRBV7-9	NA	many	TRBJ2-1	TGTGCCAGCAGATACCAGGGTAGCAACCCCTACAATGAGCAGTTCTTC	CASRYQGSNPYNEQFF
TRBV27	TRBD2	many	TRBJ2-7	TGTGCCAGCAGTTTTGATTCTAGCGGGAACTACGAGCAGTACTTC	CASSFDSSGNYEQYF
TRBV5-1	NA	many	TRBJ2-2	TGCGCCAGCAGCTTCTCAGGGGTCACCGGGGAGCTGTTTTTT	CASSFSGVTGELFF
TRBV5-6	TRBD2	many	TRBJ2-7	TGTGCCAGCAGCTTGAGTGAGGGAGGGTCATACGAGCAGTACTTC	CASSLSEGGSYEQYF
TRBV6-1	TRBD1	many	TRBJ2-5	TGTGCCAGCAGTGAGACAGGGGAAGAGACCCAGTACTTC	CASSETGEETQYF
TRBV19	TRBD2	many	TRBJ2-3	TGTGCCAGTAGTATAAGACTAGCGGGAGAAGGAGCAGATACGCAGTATTTT	CASSIRLAGEGADTQYF
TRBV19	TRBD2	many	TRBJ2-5	TGTGCCAGTAGTACGGGACTACAAGAGACCCAGTACTTC	CASSTGLQETQYF